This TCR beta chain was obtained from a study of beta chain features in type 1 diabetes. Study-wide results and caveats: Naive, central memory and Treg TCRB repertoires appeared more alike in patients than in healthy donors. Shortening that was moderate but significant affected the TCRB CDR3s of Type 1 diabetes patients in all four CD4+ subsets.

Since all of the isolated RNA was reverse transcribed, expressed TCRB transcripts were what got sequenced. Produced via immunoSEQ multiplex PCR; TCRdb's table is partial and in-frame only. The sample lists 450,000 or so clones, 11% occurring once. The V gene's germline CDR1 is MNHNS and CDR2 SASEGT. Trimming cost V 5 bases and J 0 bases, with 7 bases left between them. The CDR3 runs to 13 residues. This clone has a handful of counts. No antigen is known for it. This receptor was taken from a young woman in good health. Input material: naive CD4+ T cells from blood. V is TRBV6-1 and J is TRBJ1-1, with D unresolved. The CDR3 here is CASSLDVNTEAFF. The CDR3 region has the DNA TGTGCCAGCAGTCTAGACGTGAACACTGAAGCTTTCTTT.